This TCR beta chain appears in the sequencing data of a study of shared clonotypes between healthy human individuals. The wider study: The donors, two women and three men, were aged 18 to 49. Each donor had three CD4 naive, three CD4 memory, two CD8 naive and one CD8 memory plate. The study, taken as a whole, reports: Rarefaction showed sorted-subset sequencing was incomplete despite large depth.

Naive CD8 cells comprised CD45RO-negative, CCR7-positively selected cells, excluding terminally differentiated effector memory CD45RA+ cells. The donors were adults (healthy and HIV-negative) with no recent acute infections or vaccinations. CDR1 and CDR2 from the germline V gene are SGDLS and YYNGEE. The V end lost 0 bases, the J end lost 1 base, and 13 bases lay between the germline ends. The CDR3 totals 16 residues. As concerns this clone: Its antigen is still unknown.

Data came from immunoSEQ multiplex PCR; TCRdb stores just in-frame clones and leaves some out. The sample lists 1.5 million to 2.5 million clones; about 95% were seen once. The sequence was obtained from a man between 18 and 29 years old in good health. V is TRBV9 and J is TRBJ1-2, with D perhaps matching TRBD1 (6 bases). Sequencing used naive CD8+ T cells sorted from blood. The CDR3 region is CASSVGAGGHNYGYTF. CDR3 in DNA: TGTGCCAGCAGCGTAGGTGCGGGGGGCCATAACTATGGCTACACCTTC.